The entry below describes one T cell receptor beta chain. The data were produced by immunoSEQ multiplex PCR, yet TCRdb's version contains in-frame clones alone and is incomplete. The data hold 150,000 to 200,000 clones, with around 87% observed a single time. This sample is part of a study of blood T cell repertoires in COVID-19. Study details: Researchers got acute and convalescent COVID-19 samples from the United States, Italy and Spain. Nucleic acid was either cDNA or gDNA, and it came from T cells, B-cell-depleted T cells, or PBMCs.

V was clipped by 5 bases and J by 2 bases; unmatched bases: 8. The V gene's germline CDR1 is LNHDA and CDR2 SQIVND (reference sequence). This CDR3 is 15 amino acids long. The sequence derives from a man between 18 and 35 years old with active or convalescent COVID-19. This chain links TRBV19 with TRBJ1-2; TRBD1 aligns across 7 bases. The sequencing sample was made of peripheral blood. The CDR3 sequence is CASSWETGRNYGYTF. DNA for the CDR3: TGTGCCAGTAGTTGGGAGACAGGGCGAAACTATGGCTACACCTTC.